This section outlines one T cell receptor beta chain sequence together with its context. Its target is not known. TCRdb keeps only in-frame clones here, not all; method: immunoSEQ multiplex PCR. Among around 31,000 clones listed, over 60% were seen once. This record belongs to a study of CD4 T cells in relation to SARS-CoV-2 and coronaviruses. Study summary: Of the patients, 8 or 9 were male, a few female, two Hispanic.

This CDR3 comprises 14 residues. The germline V gene has CDR1 SGHTA and CDR2 FQGTGA. Trimming took 1 base from V and 6 from J, leaving 9 bases between them. The sequencing sample was made of memory CD4+ T cells from PBMCs, cultured in vitro. The TCR comes from an adult with COVID-19. This chain links TRBV7-3 with TRBJ2-2; D gene unclear. CDR3 bases: TGTGCCAGCAGCTTAATCCGTGAGGCCGGGGAGCTGTTTTTT. Its protein is CASSLIREAGELFF.